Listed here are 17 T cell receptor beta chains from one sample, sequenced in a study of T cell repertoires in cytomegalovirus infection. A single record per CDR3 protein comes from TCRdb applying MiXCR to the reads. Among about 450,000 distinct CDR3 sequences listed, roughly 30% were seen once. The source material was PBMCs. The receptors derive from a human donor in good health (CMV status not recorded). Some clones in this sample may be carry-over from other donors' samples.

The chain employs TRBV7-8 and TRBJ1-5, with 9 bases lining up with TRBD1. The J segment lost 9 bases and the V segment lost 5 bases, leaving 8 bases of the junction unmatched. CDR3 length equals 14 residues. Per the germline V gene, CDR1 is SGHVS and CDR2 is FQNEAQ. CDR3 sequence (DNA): TGTGCCAGCAGCCCACGGACAGGGGACGCGCCCCAGCATTTT. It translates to CASSPRTGDAPQHF.

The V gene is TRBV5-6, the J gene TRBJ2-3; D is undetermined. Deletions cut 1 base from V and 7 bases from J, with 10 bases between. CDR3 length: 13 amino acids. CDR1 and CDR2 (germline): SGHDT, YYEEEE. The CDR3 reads CASSLNSLYTQYF. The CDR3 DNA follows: TGTGCCAGCAGCTTGAACTCACTATATACGCAGTATTTT.

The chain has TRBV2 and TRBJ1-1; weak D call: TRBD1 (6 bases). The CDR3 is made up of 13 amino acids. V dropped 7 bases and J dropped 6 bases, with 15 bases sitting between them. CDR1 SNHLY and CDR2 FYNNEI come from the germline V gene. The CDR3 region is CASITDRGSEAFF. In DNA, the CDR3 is TGTGCCAGCATAACGGACAGAGGCTCTGAAGCTTTCTTT.

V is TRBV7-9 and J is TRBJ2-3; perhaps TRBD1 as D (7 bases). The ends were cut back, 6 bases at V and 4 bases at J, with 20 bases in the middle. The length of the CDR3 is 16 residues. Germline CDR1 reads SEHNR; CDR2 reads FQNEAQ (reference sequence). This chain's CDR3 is CASRGPGGLSPDTQYF. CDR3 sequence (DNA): TGTGCCAGCAGGGGCCCAGGGGGGTTATCCCCAGATACGCAGTATTTT.

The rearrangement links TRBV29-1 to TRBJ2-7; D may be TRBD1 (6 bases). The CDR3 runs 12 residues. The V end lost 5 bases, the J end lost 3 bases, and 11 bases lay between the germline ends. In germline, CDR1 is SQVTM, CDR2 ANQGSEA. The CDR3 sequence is CSVTLQGYEQYF. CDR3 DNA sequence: TGCAGCGTTACACTACAGGGCTACGAGCAGTACTTC.

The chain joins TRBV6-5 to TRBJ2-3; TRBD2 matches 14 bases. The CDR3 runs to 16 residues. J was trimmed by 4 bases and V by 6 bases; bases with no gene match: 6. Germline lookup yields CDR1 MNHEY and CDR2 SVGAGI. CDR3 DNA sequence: TGTGCCAGCAGGGTGACTAGCGGGGGGGGGGCAGATACGCAGTATTTT. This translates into CASRVTSGGGADTQYF.

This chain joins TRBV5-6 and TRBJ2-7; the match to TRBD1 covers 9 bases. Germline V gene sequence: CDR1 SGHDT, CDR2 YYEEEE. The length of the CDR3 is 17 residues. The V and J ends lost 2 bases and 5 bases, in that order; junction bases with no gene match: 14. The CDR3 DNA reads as TGTGCCAGCAGCTTACGTCCGGGACAGGGTCCTTTCGACGAGCAGTACTTC. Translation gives CASSLRPGQGPFDEQYF. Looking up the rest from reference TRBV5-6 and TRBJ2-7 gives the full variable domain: DAGVTQSPTHLIKTRGQQVTLRCSPKSGHDTVSWYQQALGQGPQFIFQYYEEEERQRGNFPDRFSGHQFPNYSSELNVNALLLGDSALYLCASSLRPGQGPFDEQYFGPGTRLTVT.

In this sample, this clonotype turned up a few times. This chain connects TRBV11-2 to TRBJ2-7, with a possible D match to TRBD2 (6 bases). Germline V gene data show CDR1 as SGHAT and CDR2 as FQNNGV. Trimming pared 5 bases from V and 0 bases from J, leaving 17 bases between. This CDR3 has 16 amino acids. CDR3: CASSRLGGTVSYEQYF. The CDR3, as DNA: TGTGCCAGCAGCCGATTGGGCGGGACCGTCTCCTACGAGCAGTACTTC.

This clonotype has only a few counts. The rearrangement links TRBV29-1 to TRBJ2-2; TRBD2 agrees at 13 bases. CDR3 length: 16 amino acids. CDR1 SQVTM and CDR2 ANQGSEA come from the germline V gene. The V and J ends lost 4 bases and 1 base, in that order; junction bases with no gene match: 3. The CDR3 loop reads CSVVGTSGENTGELFF. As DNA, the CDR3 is TGCAGCGTTGTTGGGACTAGCGGGGAGAACACCGGGGAGCTGTTTTTT.

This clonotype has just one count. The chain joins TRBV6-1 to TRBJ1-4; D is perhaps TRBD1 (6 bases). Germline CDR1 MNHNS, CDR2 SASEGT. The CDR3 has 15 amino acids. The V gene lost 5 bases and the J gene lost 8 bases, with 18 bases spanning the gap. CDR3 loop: CASSYEGQGSEKLFF. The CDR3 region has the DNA TGTGCCAGCAGTTACGAAGGGCAGGGGAGCGAAAAACTGTTTTTT.

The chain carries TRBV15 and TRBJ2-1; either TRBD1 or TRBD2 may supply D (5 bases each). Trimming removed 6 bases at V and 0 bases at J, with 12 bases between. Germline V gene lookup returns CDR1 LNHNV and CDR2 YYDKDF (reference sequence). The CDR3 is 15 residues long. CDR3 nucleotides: TGTGCCACCAGACCGGGACGGGGCTCCTACAATGAGCAGTTCTTC. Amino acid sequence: CATRPGRGSYNEQFF.

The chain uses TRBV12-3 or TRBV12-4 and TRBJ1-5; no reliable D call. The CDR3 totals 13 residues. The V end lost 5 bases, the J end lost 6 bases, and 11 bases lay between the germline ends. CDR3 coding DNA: TGTGCCAGCAGTCGAGTCTTGACTCAGCCCCAGCATTTT. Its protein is CASSRVLTQPQHF.

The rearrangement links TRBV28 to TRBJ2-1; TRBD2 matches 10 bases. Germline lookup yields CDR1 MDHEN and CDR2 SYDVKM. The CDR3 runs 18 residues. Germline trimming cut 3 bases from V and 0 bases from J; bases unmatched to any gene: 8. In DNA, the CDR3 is TGTGCCAGCAGTTTGGAACTAGCGGGAAGTAGCTCCTACAATGAGCAGTTCTTC. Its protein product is CASSLELAGSSSYNEQFF.

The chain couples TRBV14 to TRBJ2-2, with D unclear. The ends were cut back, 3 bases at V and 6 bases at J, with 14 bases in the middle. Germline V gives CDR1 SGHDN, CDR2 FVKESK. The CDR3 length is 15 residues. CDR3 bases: TGTGCCAGCAGCCACAAACCTTGGGCCCCCGGGGAGCTGTTTTTT. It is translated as CASSHKPWAPGELFF.

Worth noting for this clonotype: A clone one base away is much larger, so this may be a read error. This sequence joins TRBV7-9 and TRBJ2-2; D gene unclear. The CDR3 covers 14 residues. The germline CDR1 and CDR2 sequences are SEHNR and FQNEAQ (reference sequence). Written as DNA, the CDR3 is TGTGCCAGCAGTAGCCCCGCGAACACCGGGCAGCTGTTTTTT. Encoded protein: CASSSPANTGQLFF.

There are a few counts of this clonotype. CDR3 in DNA: TGCAGTGTTAGCTCCGATGAAAAACTGTTTTTT. As protein: CSVSSDEKLFF. This chain uses TRBV20-1 with TRBJ1-4, with D unresolved. CDR1 is DFQATT, CDR2 SNEGSKA, per germline (reference sequence). With 7 bases removed from V and 6 bases from J, the gap between germline ends came to 9 bases. The CDR3 is 11 amino acids.

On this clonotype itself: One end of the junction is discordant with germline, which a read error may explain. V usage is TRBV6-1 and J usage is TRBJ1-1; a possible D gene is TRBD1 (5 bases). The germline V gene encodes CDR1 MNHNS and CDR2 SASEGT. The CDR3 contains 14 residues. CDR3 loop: CASSFQGSLSEALF. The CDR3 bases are TGTGCCAGCAGTTTCCAGGGCTCGCTCTCTGAAGCTTTATTT.